This is a list of T cell receptor beta chains from one sample in a study of long-term antiretroviral therapy in people with HIV. Libraries were prepared by immunoSEQ multiplex PCR; TCRdb keeps only in-frame clonotypes and omits some of them. The table includes over 15,000 clones, 76% detected once. Specimen: unsorted PBMCs, collected 0.5 years before starting antiretroviral therapy. The source of these receptors is a woman aged 45-65 years with HIV. Each CDR3 is given with its conserved first and last residue. D genes are given only for firm matches.

CDR3nt,CDR3aa,d_gene,j_gene,len,v_gene
TGTGCCAGCAGCGATGGACTAGCGGGGGGTGCAGATACGCAGTATTTT,CASSDGLAGGADTQYF,TRBD2,TRBJ2-3,16,TRBV2
TGTGCCATCAGTGATTACAATGAGCAGTTCTTC,CAISDYNEQFF,.,TRBJ2-1,11,TRBV10-3
TGTGCCAGCGCGGGAAGCAATCAGCCCCAGCATTTT,CASAGSNQPQHF,.,TRBJ1-5,12,TRBV28
TGTGCCAGCAATGGGGGAGGTGAGCAGTACTTC,CASNGGGEQYF,.,TRBJ2-7,11,TRBV27
TGTGCCAGCACGGAGCAGGATAACTATGGCTACACCTTC,CASTEQDNYGYTF,.,TRBJ1-2,13,TRBV5-8
TGTGCCTGGAATGGTCCGACCTATGGCTACACCTTC,CAWNGPTYGYTF,.,TRBJ1-2,12,TRBV30
TGTGCCAGCAGCGTCGGGACTAAGAGCTCCTACGAGCAGTACTTC,CASSVGTKSSYEQYF,TRBD2,TRBJ2-7,15,TRBV9
TGTGCCAGCAGCTGGGAAGACACAGATACGCAGTATTTT,CASSWEDTDTQYF,.,TRBJ2-3,13,TRBV5-6
TGTGCTAGTGGTTTAGAGGGAAATACTGAAGCTTTCTTT,CASGLEGNTEAFF,.,TRBJ1-1,13,TRBV12-5
TGCGCCAGCAGCTTTAGCGGGGTGAGGTCAGATACGCAGTATTTT,CASSFSGVRSDTQYF,TRBD2,TRBJ2-3,15,TRBV5-1
TGTGCCAGCAGTAGAGACACAGATACGCAGTATTTT,CASSRDTDTQYF,.,TRBJ2-3,12,TRBV2
TGCGCCAGCAGCCAAGATTTCGGCAGCTCTGGAAACACCATATATTTT,CASSQDFGSSGNTIYF,.,TRBJ1-3,16,TRBV4-1
TGTGCCAGCAGCTTATGGCGGGCAGGGGCTAATTCACCCCTCCACTTT,CASSLWRAGANSPLHF,.,TRBJ1-6,16,TRBV7-8
TGTGCCAGCAGGGGCGCCGGGGGGGAGGGGGCCTCCTACAATGAGCAGTTCTTC,CASRGAGGEGASYNEQFF,.,TRBJ2-1,18,TRBV5-4
TGTGCCAGTAGTATGGACGGTCCATCGCCCCAGCATTTT,CASSMDGPSPQHF,.,TRBJ1-5,13,TRBV19
TGTGCCAGCAGTTACTCGCAGGGCAGTTCAACCTACGAGCAGTACTTC,CASSYSQGSSTYEQYF,.,TRBJ2-7,16,TRBV6-5